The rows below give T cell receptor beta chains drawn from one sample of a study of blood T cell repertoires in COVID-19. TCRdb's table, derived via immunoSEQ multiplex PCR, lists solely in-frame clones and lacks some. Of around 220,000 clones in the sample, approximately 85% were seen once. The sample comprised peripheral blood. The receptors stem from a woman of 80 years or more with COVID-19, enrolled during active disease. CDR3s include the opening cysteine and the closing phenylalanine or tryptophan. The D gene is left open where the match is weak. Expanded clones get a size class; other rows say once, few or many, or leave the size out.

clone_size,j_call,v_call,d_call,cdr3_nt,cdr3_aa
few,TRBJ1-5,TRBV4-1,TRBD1,TGCGCCAGCAGCCCTACAGGGGCCAATCAGCCCCAGCATTTT,CASSPTGANQPQHF
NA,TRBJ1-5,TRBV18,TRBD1,TGTGCCAGCTCACCTTGGACAGGAAGCAATCAGCCCCAGCATTTT,CASSPWTGSNQPQHF
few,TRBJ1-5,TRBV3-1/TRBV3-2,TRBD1,TGTGCCAGCAGCCCATCAGGGGGCGATCAGCCCCAGCATTTT,CASSPSGGDQPQHF
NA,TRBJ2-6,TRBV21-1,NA,TGTGCCAGCAGCATCGGGAAGCGGGGCTCCTCTGGGGCCAACGTCCTGACTTTC,CASSIGKRGSSGANVLTF
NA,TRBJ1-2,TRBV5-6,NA,TGTGCCAGCAGCTTTCCCCAAAGGGGTATCAACTATGGCTACACCTTC,CASSFPQRGINYGYTF
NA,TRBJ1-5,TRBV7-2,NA,TGTGCCAGCAGCCCTAATGGACTTAACGGTCAGCCCCAGCATTTT,CASSPNGLNGQPQHF
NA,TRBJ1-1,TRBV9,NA,TGTGCCAGCAGCGTCTTCACGGGGAACACTGAAGCTTTCTTT,CASSVFTGNTEAFF
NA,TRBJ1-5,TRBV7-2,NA,TGTGCCAGCAGCCTACTGGGCAGCCTATCGCCCCAGCATTTT,CASSLLGSLSPQHF
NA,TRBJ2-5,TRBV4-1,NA,TGCGCCAGCAGCCAACCAACGGTTCAAGAGACCCAGTACTTC,CASSQPTVQETQYF
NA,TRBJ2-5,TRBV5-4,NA,TGTGCCAGCAGCCGCACAGGGCCAGAGACCCAGTACTTC,CASSRTGPETQYF
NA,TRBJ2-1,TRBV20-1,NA,TGCAGTGCTAGTTGGGGAACTAGCTACAATGAGCAGTTCTTC,CSASWGTSYNEQFF
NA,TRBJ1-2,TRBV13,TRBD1,TGTGCCAGCAGCTCAAAAAGGGGGCCGGGTTATGGCTACACCTTC,CASSSKRGPGYGYTF
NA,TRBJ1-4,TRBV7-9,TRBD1,TGTGCCAGCAGCTTAGGGTGGACAGGGGGTGAAGGTGAAAAACTGTTTTTT,CASSLGWTGGEGEKLFF
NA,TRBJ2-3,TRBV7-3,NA,TGTGCCAGCAGCTCTCGTTTCCCAGATACGCAGTATTTT,CASSSRFPDTQYF
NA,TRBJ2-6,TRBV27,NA,TGTGCCAGCCGAACCTTGCGGACTGGGGCCAACGTCCTGACTTTC,CASRTLRTGANVLTF
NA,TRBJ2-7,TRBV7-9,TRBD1,TGTGCCAGCAGCTTACTCGGGACAGGGGGCCGCGAGCAGTACTTC,CASSLLGTGGREQYF
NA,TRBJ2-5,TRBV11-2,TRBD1,TGTGCCAGCAGCCAACAGGGGTCGGGAGAGACCCAGTACTTC,CASSQQGSGETQYF
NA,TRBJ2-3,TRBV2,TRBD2,TGTGCCAGCAGTTTAACGGGGGGAAGAACAGATACGCAGTATTTT,CASSLTGGRTDTQYF
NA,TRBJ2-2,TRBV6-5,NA,TGTGCCAGCAGCATCCTGAGAGGGAACACCGGGGAGCTGTTTTTT,CASSILRGNTGELFF
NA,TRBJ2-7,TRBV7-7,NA,TGTGCTAGGGGGTGGGAGCAGTACTTC,CARGWEQYF
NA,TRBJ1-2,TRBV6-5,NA,TGTGCCAGCAGACAAACCGCGGTGGGGAGGGTTACCTTC,CASRQTAVGRVTF
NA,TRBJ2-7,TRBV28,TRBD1,TGTGCCAGCAGGCTACAGGGGAGTGAGTCCTACGAGCAGTACTTC,CASRLQGSESYEQYF
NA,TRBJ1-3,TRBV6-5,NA,TGTGCCACCACTCAATTACCTGGAAACACCATATATTTT,CATTQLPGNTIYF
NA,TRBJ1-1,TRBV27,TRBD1,TGTGCCAGCAGTTTATCATCCAGGGGGCTATTCTCTGAAGCTTTCTTT,CASSLSSRGLFSEAFF
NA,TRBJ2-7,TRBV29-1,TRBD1,TGCAGCGTTTTCGACAGGGTCTACGAGCAGTACTTC,CSVFDRVYEQYF
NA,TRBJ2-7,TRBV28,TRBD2,TGTGCCAGCAGTCCAGTTTTAAAATCGGGACTAGCGGGAGTCGGCTACGAGCAGTACTTC,CASSPVLKSGLAGVGYEQYF
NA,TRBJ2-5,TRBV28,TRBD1,TGTGCCAGCAGCACACAGGGGGCGAAAGAGACCCAGTACTTC,CASSTQGAKETQYF
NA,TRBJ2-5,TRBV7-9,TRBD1,TGTGCCAGCAGCCATTCCAGGGGGAAAGAGACCCAGTACTTC,CASSHSRGKETQYF
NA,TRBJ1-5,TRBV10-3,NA,TGTGCCATCAGTGACGACAGTGATAGCAATCAGCCCCAGCATTTT,CAISDDSDSNQPQHF
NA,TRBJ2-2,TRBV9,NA,TGTGCCAGCAGTCGGCAGGGTGACACCGGGGAGCTGTTTTTT,CASSRQGDTGELFF
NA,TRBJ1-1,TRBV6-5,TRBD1,TGTGCCAGCACCGCCGGGGACAGGGCAGGGACTGAAGCTTTCTTT,CASTAGDRAGTEAFF
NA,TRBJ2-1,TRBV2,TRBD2,TGTGCCAGCCGACTAGCGGGGAATGAGCAGTTCTTC,CASRLAGNEQFF
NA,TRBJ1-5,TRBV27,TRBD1,TGTGCCAGCAGTCACCACCGGGACAGTAGCAATCAGCCCCAGCATTTT,CASSHHRDSSNQPQHF
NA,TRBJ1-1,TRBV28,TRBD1,TGTGCCAGCAGCCCTCACAGGGGGCTGGACACTGAAGCTTTCTTT,CASSPHRGLDTEAFF
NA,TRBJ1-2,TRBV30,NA,TGTGCCTGGGATGACGGGGCTAACTATGGCTACACCTTC,CAWDDGANYGYTF
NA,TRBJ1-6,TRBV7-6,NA,TGTGCCAGCAGCTCCGAAGCTACGAGCTCCTATAATTCACCCCTCCACTTT,CASSSEATSSYNSPLHF
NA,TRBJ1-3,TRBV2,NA,TGTGCCAGCTTTGGACAGCCAATCTCTGGAAACACCATATATTTT,CASFGQPISGNTIYF
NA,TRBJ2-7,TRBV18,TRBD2,TGTGCCAGCTCACCAGGACTAGTAGAGGTCGAGCAGTACTTC,CASSPGLVEVEQYF